This record covers a single T cell receptor beta chain. Its target antigen remains unknown. Nothing much larger sits one base from this clone, and base qualities are not available. Library preparation used the immunoSEQ multiplex PCR assay. For the multiplex PCR, a mixture combining 60 forward primers for TCR Vbeta segments and 13 reverse primers for TCR Jbeta segments was used. The CDR3 region of rearranged TCR beta genes was amplified from genomic DNA by a multiplex PCR assay. On the Illumina HiSeq System, the amplified TCR beta libraries were sequenced as 87-base-pair reads. Turning to the authors' computational methods: A later analysis tallied 75 million to 95 million unique TCR beta chains across the 600 to 700 repertoires, and about 12 million of those chains were shared by two or more donors. To remove PCR and sequencing errors, raw reads were error-corrected and collapsed into unique sequences using a nearest-neighbor algorithm that merged closely related sequences. V, D and J gene segments were assigned by aligning CDR3 sequences to IMGT reference sequences. For a sequence to be retained, at least a six-nucleotide match to both a V gene segment and a J gene segment was required. A rearrangement was called productive if the CDR3 had no stop codons and remained in frame with V and J, and every other rearrangement was called non-productive. CDR3 was defined according to IMGT convention as the region running from the second conserved V-encoded cysteine to the conserved J-encoded phenylalanine. Sequences without an unambiguous match to a single V gene segment were excluded from the earlier analysis of several hundred of the donors. An earlier analysis of under 750 of the donors called V segments functional above 56.7% productive rearrangements and segregating when the between-donor standard deviation exceeded 5%. A statistical classification framework was built to diagnose cytomegalovirus status from the catalog of TCR beta chain sequences. In a later analysis, V and J genes were assigned by comparing TCR nucleotide sequences against IMGT/GENE-DB human TR gene sequences. In a later analysis, CDR3 sequences and most-parsimonious VDJ recombination scenarios were assigned using the TCRdist pipeline. In a later analysis, every TCR beta chain was defined by the combination of its CDR3 amino acid sequence and its V-gene family, and reads without a unique V-gene family were dropped. To address suspected cross-contamination and a sequencing artifact, a later analysis removed around 590 highly shared, low-generation-probability nucleotide sequences. In a later analysis, a clonal expansion index was calculated for each public chain from normalized within-repertoire ranks of inferred template counts. In a later analysis, generation probabilities were computed with a VDJ recombination model fitted to out-of-frame rearrangements, and the resulting probabilities were checked against IGoR. A later analysis scored TCR-TCR, TCR-HLA and TCR-CMV co-occurrence with hypergeometric tests, applying a repertoire-size bias correction to TCR pairs. A later analysis estimated false discovery rates by permuting HLA or CMV assignments 20 times. In a later analysis, co-occurring TCRs were grouped with DBSCAN, and TCRdist sequence similarity was added when clustering was performed within HLA-allele-positive subsets. For co-occurrence clustering, repertoires with fewer than 30,000 or more than 120,000 public chains were excluded, along with a handful of repertoires with anomalous nucleotide sharing. Entries here come from immuneACCESS through TCRdb and include only in-frame sequences with V and J called. Some clones fail to appear in such tables; in the studies checked, an unresolved V gene covers under half of the shortfall, and the cause of the remainder is unknown. That table gives V, J and clone size, and the DNA gave D and trimming. Within this sample are 130,000 to 150,000 clones, with about 79% of them counted one time only. The ten top clones hold 3.5% to 5% of the sample.

The cohort consisted of 666 healthy bone marrow donors. At the time of sampling, all cohort members were nominally healthy, though unrecorded immune exposures were likely present. The donor tested CMV seropositive, placing the donor among the 290 or so seropositive members of the cohort. Each donor provided a peripheral blood sample, and peripheral blood mononuclear cells were used for TCR beta sequencing. The Qiagen DNeasy Blood Extraction Kit was used to extract genomic DNA from the blood cell samples. The CDR3 spans 12 residues, from the cysteine through the phenylalanine. The sequence is cut down to CDR3 DNA, 36 bases in frame from base 1. The V and J ends are trimmed by 3 bases and 7 bases, leaving 9 bases between them. CDR1 and CDR2, looked up from the germline V gene (reference sequence), are GTSNPN and SVGIG. This specimen belongs to a study of cytomegalovirus exposure and HLA in healthy donors (dated by TCRdb to the late 2010s). Context from the whole study: In an earlier analysis of about 560 of the donors, 250 to 300 Gb of sequence data and about 110 million unique TCR beta sequences from 180 million or so T cells were reported. Approximately 300 gigabases of sequencing data and around 85 million unique TCR sequences made up an early release that covered under 750 HLA-typed donors. The genetic ancestry cluster associated with self-reported Caucasian donors included about 81% of the approximately 410 genotyped donors. The study aimed to test whether signatures of past pathogen exposure could be identified by cataloging public T cell receptors. The study profiled the T cell repertoires of under 700 subjects by immunosequencing and related them to cytomegalovirus serostatus. In addition to the first cohort of 650 to 750 subjects, a separate validation cohort of over 90 different subjects was used. The study combined high-throughput TCR immunosequencing, statistical association of individual TCRs with disease status, and machine learning to predict cytomegalovirus infection status. A later analysis re-analyzed previously published TCR beta repertoires from 500 to 700 donors and added high-resolution HLA genotyping to study TCR occurrence patterns. Rather than drawing on any new phenotypic data, the later analysis identified candidate immune exposures from TCR beta sequences and the way those sequences occurred across donors. To decide whether each TCR beta V gene segment behaved as functional or pseudogenic, an earlier analysis of approximately 620 of the donors relied on high-throughput TCR beta sequencing. Alongside the repertoire data, information on donor age, sex, ethnicity and CMV serostatus was compiled. In a later genetic analysis, genome-wide SNP genotypes for about 55% of the roughly 700 donors were used, and that subset was treated as a discovery cohort. All discovery cohort repertoires had been generated using a single sequencing platform. HLA typing covered class I and class II loci at four-digit resolution. Typing coverage differed by locus: A, B, C, DRB1 and DQB1 were typed in roughly 620-630 donors, DQA1 in roughly 500, DPA1 in some 610, and DPB1 in 472. Because of strong linkage in the cohort, roughly five DR-DQ haplotypes were treated as single units for association and clustering. Among about 360 genotyped donors of the cohort, an average of 235,054 unique TCR beta nucleotide sequences were sequenced per donor, roughly 20% of them non-productive.

General findings and caveats noted by the study authors: In an earlier analysis of some 500 of the donors, most TCR beta V segments were observed in productive rearrangements about 90% or about 30% of the time, broadly matching IMGT annotations. A later analysis found that most CMV-associated TCR beta chains appeared HLA-restricted, with HLA associations seemingly driven largely by CMV exposure. In this cohort, only TCR beta chains were sequenced, and detectable features were limited by the absence of alpha or paired-chain data. Most TCR sequences were seen in very few donors, while some public TCRs were found in many individuals. A later genetic analysis reported fewer N-insertions in productive TCRs among donors in an Asian-associated ancestry cluster than the approximately 700-donor mean. A later analysis found that TCR association rates varied across HLA loci, with DRB1 alleles showing the most associated TCRs and HLA-C alleles the fewest. Linkage disequilibrium might explain the correlated functional status among segregating V segments, but an unknown experimental factor could not be ruled out. Presence/absence analyses assumed roughly uniform sequencing depth across donors, an assumption that may not hold. A further reported finding was that TCR beta sequences accurately predicted the HLA-A and HLA-B alleles for most subjects in the first cohort. A later genetic analysis associated a missense DCLRE1C variant with V-gene and J-gene trimming of TCR beta chains, and an independent cohort replicated the association. In a later analysis, HLA-associated TCR beta chains showed more clonal expansion and lower generation probabilities than non-associated chains that were equally common. Three of the identified cytomegalovirus-associated TCR beta chains were confirmed in vitro to be specific for cytomegalovirus antigens. The classifier was reported to diagnose cytomegalovirus status with high specificity and sensitivity in both the original and validation cohorts. Strong co-occurrence of HLA alleles, especially DR and DQ, made assigning TCR associations to individual alleles difficult. According to the authors, the approach could potentially be generalized to other disease states and immunological phenotypes. A group of highly shared sequence variants was considered likely to be a technical artifact of the sequencing pipeline. Fewer than 20 rarely observed V segments, including chromosome 9 orphons, were excluded from the earlier analysis of a few hundred of the donors because counts were too low. Some IMGT-functional V segments, including TRBV6-2 and TRBV6-3, could not be distinguished by the 87-base-pair reads and were therefore excluded. In the study, some 160 TCR beta chains were listed as associated with cytomegalovirus. HLA typing was unavailable for some donors at each locus, so association tests used only the typed subset. CMV serostatus was the only immune exposure information available for the cohort. A later analysis reported that several top co-occurrence clusters appeared linked to parvovirus B19, influenza, CMV and Epstein-Barr virus. Specific HLA alleles were associated with 15,000 to 20,000 TCR beta sequences at a false discovery rate of 0.05 in a later analysis.

The V and J segments used are TRBV30 and TRBJ1-4; confidence is insufficient to name the D gene. The receptor's source is a man aged 35-49 years in good health and CMV-seropositive. The sample taken for sequencing was PBMCs. DNA sequence: TGTGCCTGGAGCCTGAGGGTTGAAAAACTGTTTTTT. This yields the protein CAWSLRVEKLFF.